This T cell receptor (beta chain) was identified in a study of low-dose radiotherapy and immunotherapy resistance in tumors. For the study at large: Those assigned to Cohort 2 were treated with 1 Gy per fraction every two weeks (13 Gy in total over 26 weeks). It was every two weeks, one day before radiation and immunotherapy, that intravenous cyclophosphamide 200 mg/m2 was given.

Regarding this clonotype: A much larger clone is a single base away; this may be a read error.

Germline V lookup: CDR1 GTSNPN, CDR2 SVGIG (reference sequence). Trimming removed 1 base at V and 4 bases at J, with 10 bases between. CDR3 length equals 13 residues. Time point described: after trial treatment. Stated treatment: LDRT plus nivolumab, ipilimumab, low-dose cyclophosphamide and aspirin (RACIN trial). Each patient who was eligible had an advanced solid tumor with no tumor-infiltrating lymphocytes. Gene-specific TRAV and TRBV primers were used for first-strand cDNA, covering alpha and beta chains. TCR amplification involved around 22 PCR cycles with a constant-region primer and V-primer adapter. TCRdb recomputed calls from the reads with MiXCR, one row per CDR3 protein. The sample has 100,000 or so distinct CDR3 sequences; 20% to 25% are singletons.

The chain recombines TRBV30 with TRBJ1-2; D not resolved. This material consisted of PBMCs, taken after low-dose radiotherapy plus immunotherapy. This clonotype was obtained from a male donor with prostate cancer. In DNA form, the CDR3 reads TGTGCCTGGAGTGGCGGACGGATCTATGGCTACACCTTC. Its protein product is CAWSGGRIYGYTF.